This T cell receptor (beta chain) was sequenced during a study of response to subunit inactivated influenza vaccine. Study-level findings and limits: Authors suggested each seasonal influenza vaccination recruits few new T cells.

TCRdb reprocessed the RT-PCR reads with MiXCR, giving one entry per CDR3 protein. The table shows about 800,000 distinct CDR3 sequences, with roughly 20% occurring only once. The V gene end was trimmed by 0 bases and the J gene end by 4 bases; junction bases not matched to a gene: 8. Germline-derived CDR1 and CDR2 are SEHNR and FQNEAQ (reference sequence). This CDR3 contains 17 residues. As regards this clonotype: Its antigen is not identified.

This specimen consisted of PBMCs from blood, obtained 5 to 6 days after vaccination. This TCR derives from a man between 50 and 59 years old who received an inactivated influenza vaccine. J is TRBJ2-7 and V is TRBV7-9; TRBD2 agrees at 11 bases. CDR3 amino acids: CASSLAGGLAGGYEQYF. DNA for the CDR3: TGTGCCAGCAGCTTAGCAGGAGGGCTAGCGGGGGGTTACGAGCAGTACTTC. Full variable domain (outside the CDR3, taken from reference TRBV7-9 and TRBJ2-7): DTGVSQNPRHKITKRGQNVTFRCDPISEHNRLYWYRQTLGQGPEFLTYFQNEAQLEKSRLLSDRFSAERPKGSFSTLEIQRTEQGDSAMYLCASSLAGGLAGGYEQYFGPGTRLTVT.